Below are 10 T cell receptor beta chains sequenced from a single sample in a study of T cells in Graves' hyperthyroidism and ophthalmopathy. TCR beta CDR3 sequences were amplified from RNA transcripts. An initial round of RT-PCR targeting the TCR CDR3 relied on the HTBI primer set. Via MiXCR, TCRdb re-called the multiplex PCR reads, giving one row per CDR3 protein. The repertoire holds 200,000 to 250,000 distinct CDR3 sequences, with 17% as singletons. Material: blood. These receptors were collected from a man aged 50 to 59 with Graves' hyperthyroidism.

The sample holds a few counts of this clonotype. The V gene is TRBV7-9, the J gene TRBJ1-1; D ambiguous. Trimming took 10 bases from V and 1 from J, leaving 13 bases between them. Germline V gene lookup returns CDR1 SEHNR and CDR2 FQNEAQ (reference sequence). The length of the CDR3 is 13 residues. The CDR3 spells CAIISRGNTEAFF. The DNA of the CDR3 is TGTGCCATCATCTCCCGGGGGAACACTGAAGCTTTCTTT.

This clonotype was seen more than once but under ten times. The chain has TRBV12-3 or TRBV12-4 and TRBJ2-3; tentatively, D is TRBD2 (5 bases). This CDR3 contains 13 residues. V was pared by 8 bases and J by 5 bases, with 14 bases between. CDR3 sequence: CASGRSAEDTQYF. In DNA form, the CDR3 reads TGTGCCAGCGGCAGGTCAGCGGAAGATACGCAGTATTTT.

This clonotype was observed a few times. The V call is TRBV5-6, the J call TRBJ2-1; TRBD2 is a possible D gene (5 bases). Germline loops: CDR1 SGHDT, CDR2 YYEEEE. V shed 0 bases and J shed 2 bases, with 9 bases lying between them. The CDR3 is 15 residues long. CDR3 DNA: TGTGCCAGCAGCTTGGCGCTAGCTACCTACAATGAGCAGTTCTTC. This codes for CASSLALATYNEQFF. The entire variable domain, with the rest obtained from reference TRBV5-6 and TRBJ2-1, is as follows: DAGVTQSPTHLIKTRGQQVTLRCSPKSGHDTVSWYQQALGQGPQFIFQYYEEEERQRGNFPDRFSGHQFPNYSSELNVNALLLGDSALYLCASSLALATYNEQFFGPGTRLTVL.

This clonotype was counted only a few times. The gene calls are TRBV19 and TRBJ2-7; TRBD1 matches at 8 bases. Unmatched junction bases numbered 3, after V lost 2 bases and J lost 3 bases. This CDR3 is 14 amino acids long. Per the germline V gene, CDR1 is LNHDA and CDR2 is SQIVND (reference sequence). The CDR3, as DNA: TGTGCCAGTAGTATATTCGGGACAGGCTACGAGCAGTACTTC. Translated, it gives CASSIFGTGYEQYF. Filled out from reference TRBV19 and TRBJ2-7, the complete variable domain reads DGGITQSPKYLFRKEGQNVTLSCEQNLNHDAMYWYRQDPGQGLRLIYYSQIVNDFQKGDIAEGYSVSREKKESFPLTVTSAQKNPTAFYLCASSIFGTGYEQYFGPGTRLTVT.

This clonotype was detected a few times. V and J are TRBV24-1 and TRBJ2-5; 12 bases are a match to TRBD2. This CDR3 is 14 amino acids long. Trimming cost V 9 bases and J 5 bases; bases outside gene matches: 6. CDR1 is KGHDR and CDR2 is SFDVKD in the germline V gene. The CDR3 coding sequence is TGTGCCACCGGATCTAGCGGGGGGGGGGAGACCCAGTACTTC. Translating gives CATGSSGGGETQYF.

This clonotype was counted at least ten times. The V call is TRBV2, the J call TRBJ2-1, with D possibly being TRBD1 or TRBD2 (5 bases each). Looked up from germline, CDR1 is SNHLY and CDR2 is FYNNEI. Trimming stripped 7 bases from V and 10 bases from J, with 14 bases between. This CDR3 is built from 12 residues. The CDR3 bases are TGTGCCAGCACCCTTGAGGGGCTCGAGCAGTTCTTC. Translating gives CASTLEGLEQFF.

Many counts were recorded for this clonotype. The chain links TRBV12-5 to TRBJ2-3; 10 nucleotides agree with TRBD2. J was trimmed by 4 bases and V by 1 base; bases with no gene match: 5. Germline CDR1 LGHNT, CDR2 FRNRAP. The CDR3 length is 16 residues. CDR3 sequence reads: CASGLAGTSEPDTQYF. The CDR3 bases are TGTGCTAGTGGTTTGGCCGGGACTAGCGAACCAGATACGCAGTATTTT.

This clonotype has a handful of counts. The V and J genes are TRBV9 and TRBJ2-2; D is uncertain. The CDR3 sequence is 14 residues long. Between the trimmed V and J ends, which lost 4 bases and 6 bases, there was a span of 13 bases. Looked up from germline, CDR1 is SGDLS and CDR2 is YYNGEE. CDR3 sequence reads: CASSPRLSPGELFF. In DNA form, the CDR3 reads TGTGCCAGCAGCCCTCGATTGAGTCCCGGGGAGCTGTTTTTT.

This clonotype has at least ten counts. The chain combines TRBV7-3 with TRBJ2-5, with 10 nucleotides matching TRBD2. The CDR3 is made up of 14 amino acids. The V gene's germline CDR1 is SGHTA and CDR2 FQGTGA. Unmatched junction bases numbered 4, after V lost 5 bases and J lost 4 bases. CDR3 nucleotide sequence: TGTGCCAGCAGCCCGGGGACTAGCGCAGAGACCCAGTACTTC. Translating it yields CASSPGTSAETQYF. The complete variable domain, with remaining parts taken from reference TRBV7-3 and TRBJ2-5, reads GAGVSQTPSNKVTEKGKYVELRCDPISGHTALYWYRQSLGQGPEFLIYFQGTGAADDSGLPNDRFFAVRPEGSVSTLKIQRTERGDSAVYLCASSPGTSAETQYFGPGTRLLVL.

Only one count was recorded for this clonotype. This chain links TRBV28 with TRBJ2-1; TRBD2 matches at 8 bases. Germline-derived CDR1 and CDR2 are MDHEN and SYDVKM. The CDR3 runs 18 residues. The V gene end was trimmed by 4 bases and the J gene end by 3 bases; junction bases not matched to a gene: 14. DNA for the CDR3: TGTGCCAGCAGTTCCCCCCCGATCGGGGGGGCCAACTACAATGAGCAGTTCTTC. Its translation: CASSSPPIGGANYNEQFF. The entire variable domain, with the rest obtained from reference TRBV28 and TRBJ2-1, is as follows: DVKVTQSSRYLVKRTGEKVFLECVQDMDHENMFWYRQDPGLGLRLIYFSYDVKMKEKGDIPEGYSVSREKKERFSLILESASTNQTSMYLCASSSPPIGGANYNEQFFGPGTRLTVL.